This TCR beta chain stems from a study of human T cells and chemical hapten exposure. Findings and limits, study-wide: The formation of large CDR3 similarity clusters by expanded TCRs significantly exceeded that of controls.

The time point denotes: patch test 3, about 24 weeks after DPC sensitization. The treatment here: therapeutic diphenylcyclopropenone sensitization with weekly scalp DPC. Each CDR3 protein gets one entry after TCRdb re-called the RACE reads with MiXCR. The sample holds roughly 100,000 distinct CDR3 sequences; around 35% are singletons and the top ten take roughly 2.6%. With regard to this clonotype: Its antigen is as yet unknown.

Trimming stripped 0 bases from V and 5 bases from J, with 8 bases between. The CDR3 loop spans 14 amino acids. Germline-derived CDR1 and CDR2 are ENHRY and SYGVKD. The sequencing used whole blood, collected in connection with sensitization to the hapten diphenylcyclopropenone (DPC). The TCR sequence derives from a man aged 35 to 55 with alopecia areata. Some clones in this sample may be carry-over from other donors' samples. V gene TRBV10-3 combines with J gene TRBJ2-4; D tentatively fits TRBD1 or TRBD2 (5 bases each). The CDR3: CAISESGRENIQYF. The DNA for the CDR3 is TGTGCCATCAGTGAGTCGGGGCGGGAAAACATTCAGTACTTC.